This TCR beta chain was identified in a study of blood T cell repertoires in COVID-19. On the study more broadly: The United States, Italy and Spain were the sources of the acute and convalescent COVID-19 samples. Nucleic acid was either cDNA or gDNA, and it came from T cells, B-cell-depleted T cells, or PBMCs.

Authors' processing steps: Estimated nucleated cell counts came from reference gene primer amplification. Clones were sequenced by immunoSEQ multiplex PCR, and TCRdb holds only the in-frame ones, with some missing. V and J calls and clone size follow that table, whereas D and trimming were derived from the DNA. The table shows about 300,000 clones, with roughly 86% occurring only once. Comment on this clone: In the same sample, other DNA sequences code for this CDR3.

CDR1 is MNHEY and CDR2 is SVGAGI in the germline V gene. This CDR3 is 14 amino acids long. With 7 bases removed from V and 7 bases from J, the gap between germline ends came to 14 bases. Sequencing was done on a sample of peripheral blood. This TCR was recovered from a woman aged 30 to 39 with COVID-19, enrolled during active disease. The rearrangement uses TRBV6-5 and TRBJ1-6, with D possibly matching TRBD1 (6 bases). The CDR3 region has the DNA TGTGCCAGCACCAGAACAGGGCCAAATTCACCCCTCCACTTT. It is translated as CASTRTGPNSPLHF.